The source of this T cell receptor beta chain is a study of OX40 agonist ivuxolimab in advanced cancers. For the wider study: The costimulatory receptor OX40 (CD134) was targeted by ivuxolimab, a fully human IgG2 agonistic monoclonal antibody. Intravenous ivuxolimab was administered to patients every 2 weeks at six dose levels: 0.01, 0.1, 0.3, 1.5, 3 and 10 mg/kg. Of the roughly 54 patients in dose escalation, about 20 had hepatocellular carcinoma, approximately 15 had melanoma, 9 had renal cell carcinoma and 9 had head and neck cancer. In the dose-escalation cohort, roughly 82% of patients were male, and the mean age was approximately 60 years with a range of roughly 20 to 80. Patients were allowed to have had prior anti-PD-1, anti-PD-L1 or anti-CTLA-4 therapy, and roughly 40% of the dose-escalation patients had previously received checkpoint inhibitors. Partial responses occurred in three dose-escalation patients: two with cutaneous melanoma and one with hepatocellular carcinoma. Peripheral TCRbeta sequencing aimed to test whether ivuxolimab altered TCR sequence diversity and caused clonal T-cell expansion. The paper covers the monotherapy dose-escalation part of the phase I ivuxolimab trial, which included N ≈ 50 patients.

For sequencing of the TCRbeta CDR3 region, genomic DNA was extracted from the sorted cells. The immunoSEQ Assay was used to sequence the TCRbeta CDR3 regions. The table comes from immuneACCESS by way of TCRdb, which keeps in-frame sequences with V and J called. Part of the clones is missing from these tables; in studies checked, under half for an unresolved V gene and the rest for unknown reasons. The sample has about 49,000 clones on record, about 80% of them singletons. 1.5% to 2% of the sample rests with the top ten. On the study overall, not on this receptor specifically: The antigen specificity of the clonally expanded peripheral T cells was not determined. In partial responders in the 0.1-3.0 mg/kg groups, normalized peripheral clonal expansion was found to be among the lowest, especially among CD8+ T cells. After ivuxolimab, expanded clones were on average more numerous among CD8+ T cells than among CD4+ T cells. At doses of 0.1 to 3.0 mg/kg, clonal expansion of both CD4+ and CD8+ T cells in blood was seen between baseline and week 6. Low levels of normalized T-cell clonal expansion were also seen in some nonresponding patients.

From the cysteine up to the phenylalanine, the CDR3 has a length of 18 residues. Of all the DNA, just the CDR3 is kept, 54 bases in frame from base 1. The germline V gene gives CDR1 as SGHTA and CDR2 as FQGTGA. Trimming removed 0 bases from V and 2 bases from J; the gene matches leave 9 bases unexplained. Patients with a history of autoimmune disease or receiving systemic immunosuppression were excluded from the trial. Peripheral blood for TCR sequencing was collected from all dose cohorts at baseline, on cycle 4 day 1, and on cycle 7 day 1. The samples were drawn from a first-in-human, open-label, multicenter phase I dose-escalation trial of ivuxolimab. The trial enrolled adults with locally advanced or metastatic head and neck squamous cell, hepatocellular, melanoma or renal cell carcinoma. CD4+ and CD8+ T cells were sorted separately from peripheral blood before TCR sequencing. As concerns this clone: Its target antigen remains unknown. One base away there is no much larger clone; base qualities are not given.

This material consisted of CD4+ or CD8+ T cells sorted from blood, taken in a trial of the OX40 agonist ivuxolimab. This TCR was recovered from an adult with an advanced solid tumor such as melanoma, head and neck, liver or kidney cancer. The receptor chain draws on TRBV7-3 and TRBJ2-3; the central 9 bases match TRBD2. This receptor carries the CDR3 CASSLTRGAGGFTDTQYF. Here is the DNA: TGTGCCAGCAGCTTAACGCGGGGAGCGGGAGGTTTCACAGATACGCAGTATTTT. This CDR3, with the reference TRBV7-3 and TRBJ2-3 proteins standing in past its ends, gives the full variable domain GAGVSQTPSNKVTEKGKYVELRCDPISGHTALYWYRQSLGQGPEFLIYFQGTGAADDSGLPNDRFFAVRPEGSVSTLKIQRTERGDSAVYLCASSLTRGAGGFTDTQYFGPGTRLTVL.